This T cell receptor (beta chain) was sequenced for a study of blood T cells in healthy people across ages. Findings of the study overall: Higher naive T cell percentage went strongly together with higher TCR beta diversity.

V lost 4 bases and J lost 2; bases outside the gene matches: 13. The germline V gene encodes CDR1 MDHEN and CDR2 SYDVKM. This CDR3 has 17 residues. Details on this clonotype: The antigen is not known.

The donors, all healthy, were Caucasians living in Russia, aged about 6 to 95. The second PCR ran 7 to 11 cycles with a sample-barcoded 5' primer and J-beta primers. TCRdb re-called the 5' RACE reads through MiXCR, storing one row per CDR3 protein. The sample includes 800,000 or so distinct CDR3 sequences, around 25% of them seen just once. These data were also reused for a study on T cells of mothers and their children.

V usage is TRBV28 and J usage is TRBJ2-5; TRBD1 agrees at 7 bases. This TCR was recovered from a boy aged 5 to 17 in good health. Sample: blood. The CDR3 protein is CASSSLYLDREQETQYF. The CDR3 bases are TGTGCCAGCAGTTCTCTATACCTTGACAGGGAACAAGAGACCCAGTACTTC.